This record concerns one T cell receptor (beta chain) sequence. Its antigen is unidentified. The PCR made use of 60 Vbeta and 13 Jbeta primers. Assay: immunoSEQ multiplex PCR; the TCRdb copy retains only in-frame clones and omits some. This table holds over 100,000 clones. The entry originates in a study of cytomegalovirus exposure and HLA in healthy donors. Trimming took 4 bases from V and 4 from J, leaving 8 bases between them. In germline, CDR1 is MDHEN, CDR2 SYDVKM. The CDR3 loop spans 12 amino acids. Study-level points and caveats: Later analysis showed most CMV-associated TCR beta chains appearing HLA-restricted.

The rearrangement uses TRBV28 and TRBJ2-7; possible D gene TRBD1, 6 bases. Material: PBMCs. This TCR came from a young man in good health and CMV-seronegative. This chain's CDR3 is CASSWGHYEQYF. The CDR3 nucleotides are TGTGCCAGCAGTTGGGGACATTACGAGCAGTACTTC.